Reported below is one TCR beta chain. This sample is drawn from a study of regulatory T cells in long-lasting Graves disease. In building TCR beta libraries, iRepertoire HTBI primers were used together with Arm-PCR of CDR3 regions. TCRdb used MiXCR to reprocess the multiplex PCR reads, holding one entry per CDR3 protein. The table has roughly 380,000 distinct CDR3 sequences, roughly 16% seen once. Noted time point: newly diagnosed GD, antithyroid drugs for less than 3 months. RNA from PBMCs was the source of the TCR library. Sample: peripheral blood mononuclear cells (PBMCs), taken at new diagnosis, from a patient treated with antithyroid drugs. The TCR sequence derives from a female donor with Graves disease.

The CDR3 loop is CARRGGDTRTKAFF. The CDR3 DNA is TGTGCCAGGAGAGGTGGGGACACCCGAACGAAAGCTTTCTTT. The chain is built from TRBV2 and TRBJ1-1, with D possibly TRBD1 on 6 matching bases. This CDR3 is 14 amino acids long. The germline V gene has CDR1 SNHLY and CDR2 FYNNEI. V lost 9 bases to trimming and J lost 9 bases, with 23 bases between them.